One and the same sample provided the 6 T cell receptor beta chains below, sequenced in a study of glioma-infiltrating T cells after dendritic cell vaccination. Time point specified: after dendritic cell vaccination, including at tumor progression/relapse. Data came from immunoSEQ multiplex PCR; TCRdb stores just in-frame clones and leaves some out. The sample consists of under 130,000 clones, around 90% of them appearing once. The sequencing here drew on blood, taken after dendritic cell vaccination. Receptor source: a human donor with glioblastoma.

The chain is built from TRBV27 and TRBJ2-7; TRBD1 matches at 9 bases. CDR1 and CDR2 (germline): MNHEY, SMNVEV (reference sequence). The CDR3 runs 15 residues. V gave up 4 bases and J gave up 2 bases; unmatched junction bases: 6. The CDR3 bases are TGTGCCAGCAGTTCTTCCGGGACAGGGACCTACGAGCAGTACTTC. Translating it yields CASSSSGTGTYEQYF.

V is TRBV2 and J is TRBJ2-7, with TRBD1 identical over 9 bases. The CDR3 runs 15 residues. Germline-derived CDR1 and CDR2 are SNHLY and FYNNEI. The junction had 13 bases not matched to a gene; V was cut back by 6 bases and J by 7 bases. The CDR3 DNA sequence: TGTGCCAGCAGCTCCCTCGGACAGGGGTCTGCGGAGCAGTACTTC. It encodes CASSSLGQGSAEQYF.

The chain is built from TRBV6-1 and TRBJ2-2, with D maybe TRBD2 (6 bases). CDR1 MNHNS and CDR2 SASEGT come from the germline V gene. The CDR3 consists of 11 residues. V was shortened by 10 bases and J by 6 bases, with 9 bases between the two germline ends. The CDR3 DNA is TGTGCCAACGGAGGGGCCGGGGAGCTGTTTTTT. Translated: CANGGAGELFF.

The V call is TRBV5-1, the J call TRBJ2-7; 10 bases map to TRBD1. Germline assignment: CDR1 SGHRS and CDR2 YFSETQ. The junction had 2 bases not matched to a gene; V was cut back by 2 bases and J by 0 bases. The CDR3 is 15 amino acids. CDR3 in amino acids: CASSFDRGPSYEQYF. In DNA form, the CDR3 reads TGCGCCAGCAGCTTCGACAGGGGGCCCTCCTACGAGCAGTACTTC.

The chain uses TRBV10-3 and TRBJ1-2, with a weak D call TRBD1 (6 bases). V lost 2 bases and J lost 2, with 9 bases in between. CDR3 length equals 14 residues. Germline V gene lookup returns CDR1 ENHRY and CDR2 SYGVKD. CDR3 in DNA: TGTGCCATCAGTGAGAACAGGGACAACTATGGCTACACCTTC. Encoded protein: CAISENRDNYGYTF.

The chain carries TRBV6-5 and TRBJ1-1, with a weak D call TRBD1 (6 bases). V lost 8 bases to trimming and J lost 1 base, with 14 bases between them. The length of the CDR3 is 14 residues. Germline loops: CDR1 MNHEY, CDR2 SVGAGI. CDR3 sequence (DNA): TGTGCCAGCGAATCAAAACAGGGGAACACTGAAGCTTTCTTT. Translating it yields CASESKQGNTEAFF.